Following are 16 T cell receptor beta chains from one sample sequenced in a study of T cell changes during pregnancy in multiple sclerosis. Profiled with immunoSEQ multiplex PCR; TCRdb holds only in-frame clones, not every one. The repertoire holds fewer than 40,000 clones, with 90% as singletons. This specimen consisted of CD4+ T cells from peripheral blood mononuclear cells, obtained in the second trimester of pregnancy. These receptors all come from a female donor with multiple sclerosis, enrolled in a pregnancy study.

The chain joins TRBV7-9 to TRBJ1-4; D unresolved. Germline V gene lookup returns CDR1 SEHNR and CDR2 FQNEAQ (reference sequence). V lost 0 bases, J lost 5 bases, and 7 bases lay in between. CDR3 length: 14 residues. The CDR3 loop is CASSLASGNEKLFF. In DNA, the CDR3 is TGTGCCAGCAGCTTAGCTTCAGGCAATGAAAAACTGTTTTTT. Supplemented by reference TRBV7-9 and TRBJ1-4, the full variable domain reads DTGVSQNPRHKITKRGQNVTFRCDPISEHNRLYWYRQTLGQGPEFLTYFQNEAQLEKSRLLSDRFSAERPKGSFSTLEIQRTEQGDSAMYLCASSLASGNEKLFFGSGTQLSVL.

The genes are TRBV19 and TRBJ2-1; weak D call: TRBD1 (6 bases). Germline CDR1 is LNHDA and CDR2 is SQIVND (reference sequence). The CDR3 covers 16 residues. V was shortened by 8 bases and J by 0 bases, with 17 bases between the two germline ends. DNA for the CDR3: TGTGCCAGTGCGCTTAGGGGGTTCAGCTCCTACAATGAGCAGTTCTTC. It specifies CASALRGFSSYNEQFF.

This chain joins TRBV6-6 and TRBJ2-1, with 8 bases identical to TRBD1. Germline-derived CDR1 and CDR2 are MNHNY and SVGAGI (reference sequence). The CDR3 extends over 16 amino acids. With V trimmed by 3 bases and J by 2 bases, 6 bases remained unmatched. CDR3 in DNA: TGTGCCAGCAGTTATGGACAGGGAATAACCTACAATGAGCAGTTCTTC. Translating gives CASSYGQGITYNEQFF.

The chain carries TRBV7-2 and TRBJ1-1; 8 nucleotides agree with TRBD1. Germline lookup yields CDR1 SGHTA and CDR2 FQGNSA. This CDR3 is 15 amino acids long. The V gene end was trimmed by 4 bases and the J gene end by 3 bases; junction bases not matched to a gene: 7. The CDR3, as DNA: TGTGCCAGCAGCTCCGCAGGGGGCCGGCACACTGAAGCTTTCTTT. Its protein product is CASSSAGGRHTEAFF. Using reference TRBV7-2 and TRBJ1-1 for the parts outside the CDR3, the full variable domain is GAGVSQSPSNKVTEKGKDVELRCDPISGHTALYWYRQSLGQGLEFLIYFQGNSAPDKSGLPSDRFSAERTGGSVSTLTIQRTQQEDSAVYLCASSSAGGRHTEAFFGQGTRLTVV.

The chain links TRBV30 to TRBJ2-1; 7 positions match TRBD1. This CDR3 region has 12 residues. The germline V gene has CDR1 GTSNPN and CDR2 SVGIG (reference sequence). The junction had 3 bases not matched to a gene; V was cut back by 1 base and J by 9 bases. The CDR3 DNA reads TGTGCCTGGAGTGGAGGGGGCATTGAGCAGTTCTTC. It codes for CAWSGGGIEQFF.

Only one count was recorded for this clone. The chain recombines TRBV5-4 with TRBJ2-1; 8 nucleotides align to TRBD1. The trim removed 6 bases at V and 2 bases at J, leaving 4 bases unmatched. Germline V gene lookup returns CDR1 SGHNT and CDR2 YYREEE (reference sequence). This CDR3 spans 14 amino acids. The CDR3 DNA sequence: TGTGCCAGCAACGGACAGGGTCCCTACAATGAGCAGTTCTTC. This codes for CASNGQGPYNEQFF. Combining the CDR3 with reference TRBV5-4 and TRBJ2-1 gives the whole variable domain ETGVTQSPTHLIKTRGQQVTLRCSSQSGHNTVSWYQQALGQGPQFIFQYYREEENGRGNFPPRFSGLQFPNYSSELNVNALELDDSALYLCASNGQGPYNEQFFGPGTRLTVL.

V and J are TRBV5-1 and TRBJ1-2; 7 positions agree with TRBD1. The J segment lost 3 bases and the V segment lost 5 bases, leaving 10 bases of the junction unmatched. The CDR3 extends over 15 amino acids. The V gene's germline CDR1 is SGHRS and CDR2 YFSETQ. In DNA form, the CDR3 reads TGCGCCAGCAGACCGTCCTTCAGGGGGGACTATGGCTACACCTTC. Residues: CASRPSFRGDYGYTF. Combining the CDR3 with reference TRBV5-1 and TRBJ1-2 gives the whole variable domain KAGVTQTPRYLIKTRGQQVTLSCSPISGHRSVSWYQQTPGQGLQFLFEYFSETQRNKGNFPGRFSGRQFSNSRSEMNVSTLELGDSALYLCASRPSFRGDYGYTFGSGTRLTVV.

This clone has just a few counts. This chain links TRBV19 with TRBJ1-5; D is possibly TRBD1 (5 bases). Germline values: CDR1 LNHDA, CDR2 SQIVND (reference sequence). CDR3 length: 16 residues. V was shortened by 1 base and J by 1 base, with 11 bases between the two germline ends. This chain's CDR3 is CASSIGGSGSNQPQHF. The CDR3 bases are TGTGCCAGTAGTATAGGGGGTTCAGGGAGCAATCAGCCCCAGCATTTT.

CDR3: CASSSRAGVNEQFF. In nucleotides, the CDR3 is TGTGCCAGCTCTTCAAGGGCGGGCGTGAATGAGCAGTTCTTC. This chain uses TRBV6-5 with TRBJ2-1, with D maybe TRBD2 (5 bases). With 8 bases removed from V and 7 bases from J, the gap between germline ends came to 18 bases. Germline V gene data show CDR1 as MNHEY and CDR2 as SVGAGI. CDR3 size: 14 residues.

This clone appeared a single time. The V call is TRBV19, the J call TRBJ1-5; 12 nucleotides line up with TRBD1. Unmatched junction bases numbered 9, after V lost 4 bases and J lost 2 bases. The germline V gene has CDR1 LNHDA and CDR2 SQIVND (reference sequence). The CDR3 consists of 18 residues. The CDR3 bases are TGTGCCAGTAGTACGGGACAGGGGGCTGTTATCGGCAATCAGCCCCAGCATTTT. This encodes CASSTGQGAVIGNQPQHF.

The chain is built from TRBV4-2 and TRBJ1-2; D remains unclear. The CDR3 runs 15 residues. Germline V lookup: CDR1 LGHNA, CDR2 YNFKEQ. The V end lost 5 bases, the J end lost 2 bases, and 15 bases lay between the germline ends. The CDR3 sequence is CASSAGGGTNYGYTF. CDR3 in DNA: TGTGCCAGCAGCGCAGGCGGAGGAACGAACTATGGCTACACCTTC.

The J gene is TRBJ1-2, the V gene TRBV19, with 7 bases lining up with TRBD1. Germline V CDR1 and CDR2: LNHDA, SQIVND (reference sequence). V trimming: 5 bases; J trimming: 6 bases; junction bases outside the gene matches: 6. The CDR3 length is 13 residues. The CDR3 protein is CASSDDRVDGYTF. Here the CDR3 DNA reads TGTGCCAGTAGTGACGACAGGGTTGATGGCTACACCTTC. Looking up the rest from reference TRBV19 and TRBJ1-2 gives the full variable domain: DGGITQSPKYLFRKEGQNVTLSCEQNLNHDAMYWYRQDPGQGLRLIYYSQIVNDFQKGDIAEGYSVSREKKESFPLTVTSAQKNPTAFYLCASSDDRVDGYTFGSGTRLTVV.

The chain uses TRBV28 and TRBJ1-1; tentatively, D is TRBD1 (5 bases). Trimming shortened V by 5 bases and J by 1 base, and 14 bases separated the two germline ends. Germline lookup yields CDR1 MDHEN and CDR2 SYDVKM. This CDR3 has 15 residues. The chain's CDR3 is CASSQLGGKNTEAFF. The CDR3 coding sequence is TGTGCCAGCAGTCAGCTGGGGGGGAAGAACACTGAAGCTTTCTTT.

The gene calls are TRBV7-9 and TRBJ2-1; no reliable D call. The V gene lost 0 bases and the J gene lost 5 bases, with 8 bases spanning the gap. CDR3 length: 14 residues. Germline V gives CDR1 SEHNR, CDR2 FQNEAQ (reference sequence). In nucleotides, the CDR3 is TGTGCCAGCAGCTTAGCATGGTCGGACAATGAGCAGTTCTTC. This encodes CASSLAWSDNEQFF.

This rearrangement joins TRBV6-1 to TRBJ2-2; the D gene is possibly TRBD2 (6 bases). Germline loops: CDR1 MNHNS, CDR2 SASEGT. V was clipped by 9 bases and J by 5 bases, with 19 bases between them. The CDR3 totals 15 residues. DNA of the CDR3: TGTGCCAGTGGGGTTGGGGGGACGGTGACCGGGGAGCTGTTTTTT. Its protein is CASGVGGTVTGELFF.

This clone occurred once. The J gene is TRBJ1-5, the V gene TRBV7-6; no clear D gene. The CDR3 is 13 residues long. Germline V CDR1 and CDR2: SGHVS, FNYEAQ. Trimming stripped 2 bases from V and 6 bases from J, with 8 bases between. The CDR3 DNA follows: TGTGCCAGCAGCTTATCGGTAAGTCAGCCCCAGCATTTT. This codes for CASSLSVSQPQHF. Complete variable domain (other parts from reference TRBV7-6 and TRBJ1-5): GAGVSQSPRYKVTKRGQDVALRCDPISGHVSLYWYRQALGQGPEFLTYFNYEAQQDKSGLPNDRFSAERPEGSISTLTIQRTEQRDSAMYRCASSLSVSQPQHFGDGTRLSIL.